These 13 T cell receptor beta chains originate from one sample sequenced in a study of blood T cell repertoires in COVID-19. The repertoire was sequenced with immunoSEQ multiplex PCR; TCRdb's copy has only in-frame clones and lacks some. Here the sample spans approximately 290,000 clones, approximately 85% being singletons. The sample comprised PBMCs or T cells enriched from blood (not recorded which). The receptors were sampled from a young woman who had recovered from COVID-19.

Concerning this clone: This specimen includes other DNA sequences encoding the same CDR3. This chain uses TRBV5-1 with TRBJ2-5, with 9 bases aligning to TRBD1. The germline V gene has CDR1 SGHRS and CDR2 YFSETQ. This CDR3 is 14 amino acids long. Losses at the gene ends were 3 bases for V and 2 bases for J; bases not matched to a gene: 2. The CDR3 loop is CASSWDRAQETQYF. The CDR3 region has the DNA TGCGCCAGCAGCTGGGACAGGGCTCAAGAGACCCAGTACTTC.

The DNA of the CDR3 is TGTGCCAGCTCAACGGGTCCAGGGGGCAATCAGCCCCAGCATTTT. This sequence encodes CASSTGPGGNQPQHF. The gene calls are TRBV18 and TRBJ1-5; a possible D gene is TRBD1 (6 bases). The V end was cut by 5 bases, the J end by 2 bases, with 13 bases between. CDR1 KGHSH and CDR2 LQKENI come from the germline V gene. The CDR3 covers 15 residues. Supplemented by reference TRBV18 and TRBJ1-5, the full variable domain reads NAGVMQNPRHLVRRRGQEARLRCSPMKGHSHVYWYRQLPEEGLKFMVYLQKENIIDESGMPKERFSAEFPKEGPSILRIQQVVRGDSAAYFCASSTGPGGNQPQHFGDGTRLSIL.

The chain employs TRBV6-5 and TRBJ2-7, with TRBD2 matching 9 bases. Germline CDR1 is MNHEY and CDR2 is SVGAGI. The CDR3 runs to 15 residues. V lost 4 bases, J lost 1 base, and 5 bases stayed unmatched. CDR3 bases: TGTGCCAGCAGTTTCTCGACTAGCGGTTCCTACGAGCAGTACTTC. The encoded protein is CASSFSTSGSYEQYF.

This rearrangement joins TRBV5-5 to TRBJ1-2; 8 bases agree with TRBD1. Per germline, CDR1 SGHKS and CDR2 YYEKEE (reference sequence). J was trimmed by 2 bases and V by 0 bases; bases with no gene match: 0. The CDR3 has 14 amino acids. The CDR3, as DNA: TGTGCCAGCAGCTTGGACAGGGGGAACTATGGCTACACCTTC. It is translated as CASSLDRGNYGYTF.

The count of this clone is one. The chain couples TRBV29-1 to TRBJ1-4; 8 nucleotides agree with TRBD1. The CDR3 sequence is 13 residues long. CDR1 and CDR2 (germline): SQVTM, ANQGSEA. V was pared by 7 bases and J by 5 bases, with 6 bases of the junction left unmatched. The CDR3 protein is CSGGQGRNEKLFF. Written as DNA, the CDR3 is TGCAGCGGTGGACAGGGCAGGAATGAAAAACTGTTTTTT.

The genes are TRBV27 and TRBJ2-1; D is perhaps TRBD2 (5 bases). Trimming removed 5 bases from V and 9 bases from J, with 14 bases in between. Per germline, CDR1 MNHEY and CDR2 SMNVEV (reference sequence). This CDR3 is built from 13 residues. Here the CDR3 reads CASSTGFGFEQFF. CDR3 in DNA: TGTGCCAGCAGTACGGGATTTGGCTTTGAGCAGTTCTTC.

In this sample, this clone turned up once. J is TRBJ1-1 and V is TRBV25-1; 8 nucleotides match TRBD1. The CDR3 is made up of 14 amino acids. J was trimmed by 0 bases and V by 4 bases; bases with no gene match: 1. The germline CDR1 and CDR2 sequences are MGHDK and SYGVNS. In nucleotides, the CDR3 is TGTGCCAGCAGTGGACAGGGGATGAACACTGAAGCTTTCTTT. It encodes CASSGQGMNTEAFF.

V gene TRBV6-5 combines with J gene TRBJ2-5; D is unresolved. Deletions cut 6 bases from V and 5 bases from J, with 13 bases between. Looked up from germline, CDR1 is MNHEY and CDR2 is SVGAGI. The CDR3 consists of 13 residues. The CDR3 DNA follows: TGTGCCAGCAGCCTTGAACCTAGGGAGACCCAGTACTTC. Amino acid sequence: CASSLEPRETQYF.

The V gene is TRBV27, the J gene TRBJ2-7; 9 bases map to TRBD1. The junction had 7 bases not matched to a gene; V was cut back by 6 bases and J by 4 bases. The CDR3 is 14 residues long. In germline, CDR1 is MNHEY, CDR2 SMNVEV (reference sequence). CDR3 sequence: CASRGTGRGYEQYF. The CDR3 nucleotides read TGTGCCAGCAGGGGGACAGGGCGAGGATACGAGCAGTACTTC.

The chain joins TRBV29-1 to TRBJ2-7; no clear D. V was clipped by 7 bases and J by 3 bases, with 19 bases between them. The CDR3 sequence is 14 residues long. CDR1 and CDR2 (germline): SQVTM, ANQGSEA. The CDR3 DNA sequence: TGCAGCGCTCCTGACCATATTCAGGACTACGAGCAGTACTTC. Translated: CSAPDHIQDYEQYF.

This clone was counted a single time. This rearrangement joins TRBV5-1 to TRBJ1-1; 10 bases line up with TRBD1. The junction had 21 bases not matched to a gene; V was cut back by 4 bases and J by 3 bases. Germline values: CDR1 SGHRS, CDR2 YFSETQ. The CDR3 runs to 20 residues. CDR3 sequence: CASSPTFYRDRGLRDTEAFF. CDR3 nucleotides: TGCGCCAGCAGCCCCACCTTTTACCGGGACAGGGGATTAAGGGACACTGAAGCTTTCTTT.

The V gene is TRBV7-9, the J gene TRBJ2-1, with 8 bases identical to TRBD1. This CDR3 has 13 residues. Per the germline V gene, CDR1 is SEHNR and CDR2 is FQNEAQ (reference sequence). J gave up 7 bases and V 10 bases, and 9 bases lay outside the gene matches. CDR3 bases: TGTGCCACTCTCCACAGGGGGGAGAATGAGCAGTTCTTC. It specifies CATLHRGENEQFF.

The chain has TRBV7-9 and TRBJ2-2; the match to TRBD1 covers 8 bases. CDR3 length equals 15 residues. Trimming at V came to 4 bases and at J to 4 bases, leaving 5 bases not matched to a gene. The germline V gene has CDR1 SEHNR and CDR2 FQNEAQ (reference sequence). The chain's CDR3 is CASSSVDRGTGELFF. CDR3 DNA: TGTGCCAGCAGCTCAGTTGACAGGGGCACCGGGGAGCTGTTTTTT. Together with reference TRBV7-9 and TRBJ2-2, the CDR3 gives the full variable domain: DTGVSQNPRHKITKRGQNVTFRCDPISEHNRLYWYRQTLGQGPEFLTYFQNEAQLEKSRLLSDRFSAERPKGSFSTLEIQRTEQGDSAMYLCASSSVDRGTGELFFGEGSRLTVL.